This T cell receptor (beta chain) was retrieved from a study of radiation and T cells in renal cell carcinoma. This CDR3 contains 16 residues. The J segment lost 5 bases and the V segment lost 5 bases, leaving 9 bases of the junction unmatched. Germline V gives CDR1 MGHRA, CDR2 YSYEKL. Generated by immunoSEQ multiplex PCR, the TCRdb table keeps only in-frame clones and is missing some. Found here are 75,000 to 95,000 clones, around four fifths of them singletons; the top ten hold roughly a tenth. Time point noted: blood 4 weeks post-SBRT, at nephrectomy. Treatment indicated: 15 Gy SBRT to primary tumor, nephrectomy 4 weeks later.

The J gene is TRBJ2-5, the V gene TRBV4-1; 12 bases map to TRBD2. The sequencing used blood, collected from a patient whose treatment included radiotherapy and nephrectomy. The receptor's source is a man aged 45-60 years with renal cell carcinoma. In DNA form, the CDR3 reads TGCGCCAGCAGCTTTCGGACTAGCGGGGAGGGGGAGACCCAGTACTTC. Its protein product is CASSFRTSGEGETQYF.